This T cell receptor beta chain was identified during a study of blood T cell repertoires in COVID-19. Study information: The origin of the acute and convalescent COVID-19 samples was the United States, Italy and Spain. PBMCs, B-cell-depleted T cells, or T cells were the source of the cDNA or gDNA that made up the material.

Original handling: Amplification from reference gene primers served as the basis for estimated nucleated cell counts. Method: immunoSEQ multiplex PCR; TCRdb's copy keeps in-frame clones and lacks some. Clone size and the V and J calls come from that table; the DNA yielded D and trimming. The sample lists under 300,000 clones; about nine tenths were seen once. CDR1 is SGHNT and CDR2 is YYREEE in the germline V gene (reference sequence). The CDR3 spans 15 residues. Trimming cost V 5 bases and J 2 bases, with 17 bases left between them. The chain couples TRBV5-4 to TRBJ2-7; a weak D match, TRBD1 (6 bases). The receptor comes from a man between 50 and 59 years old with acute or convalescent COVID-19. The sample comprised peripheral blood. In nucleotides, the CDR3 is TGTGCCAGCAGTTCTAGAATAGGGGGAACCTACGAGCAGTACTTC. It encodes CASSSRIGGTYEQYF.